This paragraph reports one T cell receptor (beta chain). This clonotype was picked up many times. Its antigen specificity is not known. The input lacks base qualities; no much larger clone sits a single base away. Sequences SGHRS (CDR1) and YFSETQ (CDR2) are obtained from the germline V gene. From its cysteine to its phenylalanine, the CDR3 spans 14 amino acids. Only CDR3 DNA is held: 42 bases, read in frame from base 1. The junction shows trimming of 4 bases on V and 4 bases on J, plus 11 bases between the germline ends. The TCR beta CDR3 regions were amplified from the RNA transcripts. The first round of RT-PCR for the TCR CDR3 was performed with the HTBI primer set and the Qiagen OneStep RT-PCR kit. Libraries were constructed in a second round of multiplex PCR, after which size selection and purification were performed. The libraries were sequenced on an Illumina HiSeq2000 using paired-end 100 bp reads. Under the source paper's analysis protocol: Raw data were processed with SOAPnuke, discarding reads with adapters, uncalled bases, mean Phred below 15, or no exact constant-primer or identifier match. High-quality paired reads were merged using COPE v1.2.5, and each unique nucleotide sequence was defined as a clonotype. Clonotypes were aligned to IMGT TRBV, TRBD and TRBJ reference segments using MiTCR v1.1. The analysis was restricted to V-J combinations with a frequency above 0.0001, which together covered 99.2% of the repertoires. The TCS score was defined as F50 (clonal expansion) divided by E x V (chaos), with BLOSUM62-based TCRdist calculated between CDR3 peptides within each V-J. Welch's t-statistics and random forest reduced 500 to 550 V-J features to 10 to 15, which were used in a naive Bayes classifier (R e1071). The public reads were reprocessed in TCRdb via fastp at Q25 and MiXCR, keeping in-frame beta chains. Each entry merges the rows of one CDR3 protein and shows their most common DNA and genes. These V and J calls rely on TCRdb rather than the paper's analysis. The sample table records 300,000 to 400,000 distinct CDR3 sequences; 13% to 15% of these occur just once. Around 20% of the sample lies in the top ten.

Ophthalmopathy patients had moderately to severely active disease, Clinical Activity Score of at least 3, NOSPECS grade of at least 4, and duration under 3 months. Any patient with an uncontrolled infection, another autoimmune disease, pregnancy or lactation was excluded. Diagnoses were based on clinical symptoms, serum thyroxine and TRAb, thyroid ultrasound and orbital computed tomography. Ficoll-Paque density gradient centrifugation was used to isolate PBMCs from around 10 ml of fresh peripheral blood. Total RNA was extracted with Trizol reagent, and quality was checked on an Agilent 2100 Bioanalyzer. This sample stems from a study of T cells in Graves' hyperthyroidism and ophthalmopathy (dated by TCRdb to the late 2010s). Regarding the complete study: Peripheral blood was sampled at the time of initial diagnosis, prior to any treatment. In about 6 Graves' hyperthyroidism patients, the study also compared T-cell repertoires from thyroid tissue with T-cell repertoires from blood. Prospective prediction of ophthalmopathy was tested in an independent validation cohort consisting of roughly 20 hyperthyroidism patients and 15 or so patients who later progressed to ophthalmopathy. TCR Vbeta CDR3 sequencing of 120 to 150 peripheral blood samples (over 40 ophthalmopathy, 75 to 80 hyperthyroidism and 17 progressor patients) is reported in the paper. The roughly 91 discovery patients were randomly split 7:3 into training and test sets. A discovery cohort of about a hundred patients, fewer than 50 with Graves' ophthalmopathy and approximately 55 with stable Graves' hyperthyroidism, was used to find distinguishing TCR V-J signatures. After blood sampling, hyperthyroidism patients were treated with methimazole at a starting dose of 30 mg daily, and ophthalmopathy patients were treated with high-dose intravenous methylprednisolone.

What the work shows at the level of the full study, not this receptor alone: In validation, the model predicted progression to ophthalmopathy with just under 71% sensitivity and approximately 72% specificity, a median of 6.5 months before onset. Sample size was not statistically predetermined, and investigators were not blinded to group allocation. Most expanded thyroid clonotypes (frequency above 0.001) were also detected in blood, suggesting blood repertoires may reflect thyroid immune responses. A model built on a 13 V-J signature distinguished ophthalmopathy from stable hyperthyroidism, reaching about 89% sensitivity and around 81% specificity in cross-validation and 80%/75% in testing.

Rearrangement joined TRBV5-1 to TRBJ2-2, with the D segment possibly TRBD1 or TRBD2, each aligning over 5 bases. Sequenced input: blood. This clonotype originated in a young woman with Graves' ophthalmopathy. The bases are TGCGCCAGCAGCAACCGGGACCGCACCGGGGAGCTGTTTTTT. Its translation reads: CASSNRDRTGELFF.